This T cell receptor (beta chain) was recorded in a study of breast tumors, draining lymph nodes, adjacent tissues. Study outcomes and limitations: Tumors had less TCR diversity than lymph nodes, more than nontumor tissue. Luminal-like breast cancer showed significantly greater tumor-nontumor repertoire similarity than basal-like breast cancer did. Data only fit, rather than demonstrated, lymph node origin of most tumor T cells.

This clonotype was found many times. Antigen: not known. TCRdb recomputed calls from the multiplex PCR reads with MiXCR, one row per CDR3 protein. The repertoire includes around 170,000 distinct CDR3 sequences, roughly 30% of them detected once, and 3.5% to 4.5% sits in the top ten. Breast cancer patients provided tissue from their axillary draining lymph nodes. Trimming pared 2 bases from V and 6 bases from J, leaving 13 bases between. This CDR3 is built from 15 residues. The germline V gene encodes CDR1 MGHDK and CDR2 SYGVNS. Sequenced input: axillary lymph node tissue. The clonotype comes from a female donor with breast cancer. Some clones in this sample may be carry-over from other donors' samples. This chain joins TRBV25-1 and TRBJ1-4, with D perhaps matching TRBD1 (5 bases). CDR3 nucleotide sequence: TGTGCCAGCAGTGAAACTGGGGCAAGGGATGAAAAACTGTTTTTT. It specifies CASSETGARDEKLFF.